These T cell receptor beta chains were read from a single sample in a study of response to subunit inactivated influenza vaccine. TCRdb re-called the RT-PCR reads with MiXCR, one entry per CDR3 protein. The sample has under 800,000 distinct CDR3 sequences; around 14% are singletons. Sample: PBMCs from blood, taken about 14 days before vaccination. The origin of the receptors is a man aged 45-65 years who received an inactivated influenza vaccine. The CDR3 runs from the conserved cysteine through the conserved F or W. The D gene is left open where the match is weak. A clone size is listed for some rows: how often the clone was seen (once, few, many), or a class if it is expanded.

CDR3nt: TGCAGCGTCGCGGACGGAGGCGGGGGCTACACCTTC
CDR3aa: CSVADGGGGYTF
j_gene: TRBJ1-2
v_gene: TRBV29-1
d_gene: -
abundance: many

CDR3nt: TGTGCCAGCAGTTATGCCGGGACGGGTTCACCCCTCCACTTT
CDR3aa: CASSYAGTGSPLHF
j_gene: TRBJ1-6
v_gene: TRBV6-2/TRBV6-3
d_gene: -
abundance: many

CDR3nt: TGTGCCAGCAGCAAAACATCCGGGACAGAATCTGGAAACACCATATATTTT
CDR3aa: CASSKTSGTESGNTIYF
j_gene: TRBJ1-3
v_gene: TRBV7-2
d_gene: TRBD1
abundance: -

CDR3nt: TGCAGTGCCATCTCGGGGGGCCGGAGGAATGAGCAGTTCTTC
CDR3aa: CSAISGGRRNEQFF
j_gene: TRBJ2-1
v_gene: TRBV20-1
d_gene: -
abundance: -

CDR3nt: TGCAGCGTACAGGGCCCGAGCTCCTACAATGAGCAGTTCTTC
CDR3aa: CSVQGPSSYNEQFF
j_gene: TRBJ2-1
v_gene: TRBV29-1
d_gene: -
abundance: few

CDR3nt: TGTGCCAGCAGCCAACTAAACACCATATATTTT
CDR3aa: CASSQLNTIYF
j_gene: TRBJ1-3
v_gene: TRBV4-2
d_gene: -
abundance: -

CDR3nt: TGTGCCAGCAGCCCCAGGAGGCGGGGGGGTAGGGAGACCCAGTACTTC
CDR3aa: CASSPRRRGGRETQYF
j_gene: TRBJ2-5
v_gene: TRBV7-2
d_gene: TRBD2
abundance: -

CDR3nt: TGTGCCAGCAGCCCCCTTACTACCCGGGACCCCAACTACAATGAGCAGTTCTTC
CDR3aa: CASSPLTTRDPNYNEQFF
j_gene: TRBJ2-1
v_gene: TRBV3-1
d_gene: -
abundance: few

CDR3nt: TGTGCCAGCTCGGAGGGGGCAATCGGGGGCTACACCTTC
CDR3aa: CASSEGAIGGYTF
j_gene: TRBJ1-2
v_gene: TRBV28
d_gene: TRBD1
abundance: -

CDR3nt: TGTGCCAGCAGCACGGGGGCCGGGACTTACACCGGGGAGCTGTTTTTT
CDR3aa: CASSTGAGTYTGELFF
j_gene: TRBJ2-2
v_gene: TRBV7-2
d_gene: -
abundance: few

CDR3nt: TGTGCCAGCAGTCCTGACAGACCTTCCAATCAGCCCCAGCATTTT
CDR3aa: CASSPDRPSNQPQHF
j_gene: TRBJ1-5
v_gene: TRBV6-1
d_gene: -
abundance: few

CDR3nt: TGTGCCAGCAGTTTAGGGGGGTCGAACACCGGGGAGCTGTTTTTT
CDR3aa: CASSLGGSNTGELFF
j_gene: TRBJ2-2
v_gene: TRBV12-3/TRBV12-4
d_gene: -
abundance: many

CDR3nt: TGTGCCATCAGTGAAGGAGGGGGCGGTGGCTACACCTTC
CDR3aa: CAISEGGGGGYTF
j_gene: TRBJ1-2
v_gene: TRBV10-3
d_gene: TRBD1
abundance: -

CDR3nt: TGCGCCAGCAGCTTGCAGGGGATCGACAATGAGCAGTTCTTC
CDR3aa: CASSLQGIDNEQFF
j_gene: TRBJ2-1
v_gene: TRBV5-1
d_gene: -
abundance: few

CDR3nt: TGTGCCAGCAGCTTGGGACTAGCGGGGGGAGATACGCAGTATTTT
CDR3aa: CASSLGLAGGDTQYF
j_gene: TRBJ2-3
v_gene: TRBV7-9
d_gene: TRBD2
abundance: many

CDR3nt: TGTGCCAGCAGGGCACAGGGGTCCACCGGGGAGCTGTTTTTT
CDR3aa: CASRAQGSTGELFF
j_gene: TRBJ2-2
v_gene: TRBV6-2/TRBV6-3
d_gene: TRBD1
abundance: -

CDR3nt: TGCAGTGCTAGTGCTCTAGCGGGGGTTAACTACAATGAGCAGTTCTTC
CDR3aa: CSASALAGVNYNEQFF
j_gene: TRBJ2-1
v_gene: TRBV20-1
d_gene: TRBD2
abundance: few

CDR3nt: TGTGCCAGCAGGAACGTAGGGGTCGAGCAGTTCTTC
CDR3aa: CASRNVGVEQFF
j_gene: TRBJ2-1
v_gene: TRBV6-2/TRBV6-3
d_gene: -
abundance: -

CDR3nt: TGTGCCAGCAGTGAACTCCGGGCGGGCGGCTACACCTTC
CDR3aa: CASSELRAGGYTF
j_gene: TRBJ1-2
v_gene: TRBV2
d_gene: -
abundance: -

CDR3nt: TGTGCCAGCAGCCAAGACCCAAGCGGGAGCAGTTTAGCCAAAAACATTCAGTACTTC
CDR3aa: CASSQDPSGSSLAKNIQYF
j_gene: TRBJ2-4
v_gene: TRBV4-2
d_gene: TRBD2
abundance: few

CDR3nt: TGTGCCAGCAGCCCCCGCGACACTGGGGTGACAAGAGGGGAGCTGTTTTTT
CDR3aa: CASSPRDTGVTRGELFF
j_gene: TRBJ2-2
v_gene: TRBV11-1
d_gene: -
abundance: few

CDR3nt: TGCGCCAGCAGCTTGGGAAGTAGCGGGGGGGGAGATACGCAGTATTTT
CDR3aa: CASSLGSSGGGDTQYF
j_gene: TRBJ2-3
v_gene: TRBV5-1
d_gene: TRBD2
abundance: -

CDR3nt: TGTGCCAGCAGTCTTCGACGGGGAGCCGGGGAGCTGTTTTTT
CDR3aa: CASSLRRGAGELFF
j_gene: TRBJ2-2
v_gene: TRBV6-1
d_gene: -
abundance: -

CDR3nt: TGTGCCAGCAGCCCTGGACTAGCGGGGTTTGGTAAGCAGTTCTTC
CDR3aa: CASSPGLAGFGKQFF
j_gene: TRBJ2-1
v_gene: TRBV7-9
d_gene: TRBD2
abundance: -

CDR3nt: TGTGCCAGCAGTTACGGGGGTCGTAACTACAATGAGCAGTTCTTC
CDR3aa: CASSYGGRNYNEQFF
j_gene: TRBJ2-1
v_gene: TRBV6-2/TRBV6-3
d_gene: -
abundance: -

CDR3nt: TGTGCCACCTCCGGGAGGGTGCGGGATTCACCCCTCCACTTT
CDR3aa: CATSGRVRDSPLHF
j_gene: TRBJ1-6
v_gene: TRBV10-3
d_gene: -
abundance: few

CDR3nt: TGCAGTGCTAGAGATAGGGGGTATGGCTACACCTTC
CDR3aa: CSARDRGYGYTF
j_gene: TRBJ1-2
v_gene: TRBV20-1
d_gene: -
abundance: few

CDR3nt: TGTGCCAGCAGCTCGGGGTCCTTCTCCTACAATGAGCAGTTCTTC
CDR3aa: CASSSGSFSYNEQFF
j_gene: TRBJ2-1
v_gene: TRBV3-1
d_gene: -
abundance: many

CDR3nt: TGTGCCAGCAGTTACCCCGTAAAGACTAGCGGGGGCACAGATACGCAGTATTTT
CDR3aa: CASSYPVKTSGGTDTQYF
j_gene: TRBJ2-3
v_gene: TRBV6-5
d_gene: TRBD2
abundance: -

CDR3nt: TGTGCCAGCAGTTACCAGCGGAGGAACACCGGGGAGCTGTTTTTT
CDR3aa: CASSYQRRNTGELFF
j_gene: TRBJ2-2
v_gene: TRBV6-5
d_gene: -
abundance: many

CDR3nt: TGTGCCAGCACTTTACTAGCGGGGGAGACCCAGTACTTC
CDR3aa: CASTLLAGETQYF
j_gene: TRBJ2-5
v_gene: TRBV28
d_gene: TRBD2
abundance: -

CDR3nt: TGTGCCACCGCCCCAGGCGGGAGCTCCTACGAGCAGTACTTC
CDR3aa: CATAPGGSSYEQYF
j_gene: TRBJ2-7
v_gene: TRBV24-1
d_gene: TRBD2
abundance: few

CDR3nt: TGTGCCAGCACTCCAGGGGGGGGATGGCAGCCCCAGCATTTT
CDR3aa: CASTPGGGWQPQHF
j_gene: TRBJ1-5
v_gene: TRBV12-3/TRBV12-4
d_gene: TRBD1
abundance: many

CDR3nt: TGCAGCGTTGACGGTAGAGCAGGGGGATCAGATACGCAGTATTTT
CDR3aa: CSVDGRAGGSDTQYF
j_gene: TRBJ2-3
v_gene: TRBV29-1
d_gene: TRBD1
abundance: many

CDR3nt: TGTGCCAGTAGTATAGTCGGGCAGACAGATACGCAGTATTTT
CDR3aa: CASSIVGQTDTQYF
j_gene: TRBJ2-3
v_gene: TRBV19
d_gene: -
abundance: -

CDR3nt: TGTGCCAGCAGTCCATGGACTAGCGGGAGGGCTCGCGAGCAGTACTTC
CDR3aa: CASSPWTSGRAREQYF
j_gene: TRBJ2-7
v_gene: TRBV6-2/TRBV6-3
d_gene: TRBD2
abundance: -

CDR3nt: TGCGTACAAAGTGGGGCACACGCGAACACCGGGGAGCTGTTTTTT
CDR3aa: CVQSGAHANTGELFF
j_gene: TRBJ2-2
v_gene: TRBV5-1
d_gene: -
abundance: few

CDR3nt: TGTGCCAGCAGCTCCCTGGTGGGGTTCCCCGAGCAGTACTTC
CDR3aa: CASSSLVGFPEQYF
j_gene: TRBJ2-7
v_gene: TRBV7-9
d_gene: -
abundance: -

CDR3nt: TGTGCCGCAGGTGGGGGCCGTAGCACAGATACGCAGTATTTT
CDR3aa: CAAGGGRSTDTQYF
j_gene: TRBJ2-3
v_gene: TRBV12-3/TRBV12-4
d_gene: -
abundance: -

CDR3nt: TGTGCCAGCAGTTTTCCCCGCCCGAGGGACCAAGAGACCCAGTACTTC
CDR3aa: CASSFPRPRDQETQYF
j_gene: TRBJ2-5
v_gene: TRBV27
d_gene: -
abundance: few

CDR3nt: TGCGCCAGCAACACGGGGACTAGCGGGGATTACGAGCAGTACTTC
CDR3aa: CASNTGTSGDYEQYF
j_gene: TRBJ2-7
v_gene: TRBV5-1
d_gene: TRBD2
abundance: -

CDR3nt: TGTGCCAGCAGTTTCGGGGTCGGCTCCGAGCAGTACTTC
CDR3aa: CASSFGVGSEQYF
j_gene: TRBJ2-7
v_gene: TRBV28
d_gene: -
abundance: few

CDR3nt: TGTGCCAGCAGCCGCGGACAGATCGACGAGCAGTACTTC
CDR3aa: CASSRGQIDEQYF
j_gene: TRBJ2-7
v_gene: TRBV7-2
d_gene: -
abundance: few

CDR3nt: TGTGCCAGCAGCTTAGCACGGCCCGGGACTAGTCGCTACAATGAGCAGTTCTTC
CDR3aa: CASSLARPGTSRYNEQFF
j_gene: TRBJ2-1
v_gene: TRBV7-8
d_gene: TRBD2
abundance: -

CDR3nt: TGTGCCATCAGGACAGGAGAGACCCAGTACTTC
CDR3aa: CAIRTGETQYF
j_gene: TRBJ2-5
v_gene: TRBV10-3
d_gene: -
abundance: many

CDR3nt: TGCGCCAGCAGCTTGGGGGACAGGCTGGGGGAGACCCAGTACTTC
CDR3aa: CASSLGDRLGETQYF
j_gene: TRBJ2-5
v_gene: TRBV5-1
d_gene: TRBD1
abundance: few

CDR3nt: TGTGCCATCAGTGCCAGTTCCCATGACTACGAGCAGTACTTC
CDR3aa: CAISASSHDYEQYF
j_gene: TRBJ2-7
v_gene: TRBV10-3
d_gene: -
abundance: many

CDR3nt: TGCGCCAGCAGCCACACGGGCGGGGAGCTGTTTTTT
CDR3aa: CASSHTGGELFF
j_gene: TRBJ2-2
v_gene: TRBV4-1
d_gene: -
abundance: -

CDR3nt: TGCGCCAGCAGCCCAGTGTGGGGGAGGAACACCGGGGAGCTGTTTTTT
CDR3aa: CASSPVWGRNTGELFF
j_gene: TRBJ2-2
v_gene: TRBV4-3
d_gene: -
abundance: -

CDR3nt: TGCGCCAGCAGCCAAGAGGAGCAGCAGAGGCAGCCCCAGCATTTT
CDR3aa: CASSQEEQQRQPQHF
j_gene: TRBJ1-5
v_gene: TRBV4-1
d_gene: -
abundance: few

CDR3nt: TGTGCCAGCAGCCAGTTGGGGGCTGGGGCCAACGTCCTGACTTTC
CDR3aa: CASSQLGAGANVLTF
j_gene: TRBJ2-6
v_gene: TRBV13
d_gene: -
abundance: -

CDR3nt: TGTGCCACCAGCGGAGGGCCGGGTAAATACGAGCAGTACTTC
CDR3aa: CATSGGPGKYEQYF
j_gene: TRBJ2-7
v_gene: TRBV15
d_gene: -
abundance: -

CDR3nt: TGTGCCAGCAGCCAAGATCATTCTAGCGGGTACTACAATGAGCAGTTCTTC
CDR3aa: CASSQDHSSGYYNEQFF
j_gene: TRBJ2-1
v_gene: TRBV3-1
d_gene: TRBD2
abundance: few

CDR3nt: TGCAGCGTGATCCGGGACAGAAACACCGGGGAGCTGTTTTTT
CDR3aa: CSVIRDRNTGELFF
j_gene: TRBJ2-2
v_gene: TRBV29-1
d_gene: TRBD1
abundance: many